The TCR beta chain described here comes from a study of blood T cell repertoires in COVID-19. Study as a whole: Nucleic acid was either cDNA or gDNA, and it came from T cells, B-cell-depleted T cells, or PBMCs.

The germline V gene encodes CDR1 MNHEY and CDR2 SVGAGI. The CDR3 has 14 residues. V gave up 10 bases and J gave up 5 bases, with 15 bases separating them. In its sample, this clone was seen many times. The data were produced by immunoSEQ multiplex PCR, yet TCRdb's version contains in-frame clones alone and is incomplete. Here the sample spans under 200,000 clones, about 86% being singletons. Across 20 to 25 US areas, participants ranged in age from about 18 to 90 years. This TCR came from a man aged 50-59 years who had recovered from COVID-19. The rearrangement uses TRBV6-5 and TRBJ1-6; unclear D gene. The sequenced sample consisted of PBMCs or T cells enriched from blood (not recorded which). CDR3 sequence reads: CATRSGGNNSPLHF. CDR3 in DNA: TGTGCCACCCGATCGGGAGGTAATAATTCACCCCTCCACTTT.